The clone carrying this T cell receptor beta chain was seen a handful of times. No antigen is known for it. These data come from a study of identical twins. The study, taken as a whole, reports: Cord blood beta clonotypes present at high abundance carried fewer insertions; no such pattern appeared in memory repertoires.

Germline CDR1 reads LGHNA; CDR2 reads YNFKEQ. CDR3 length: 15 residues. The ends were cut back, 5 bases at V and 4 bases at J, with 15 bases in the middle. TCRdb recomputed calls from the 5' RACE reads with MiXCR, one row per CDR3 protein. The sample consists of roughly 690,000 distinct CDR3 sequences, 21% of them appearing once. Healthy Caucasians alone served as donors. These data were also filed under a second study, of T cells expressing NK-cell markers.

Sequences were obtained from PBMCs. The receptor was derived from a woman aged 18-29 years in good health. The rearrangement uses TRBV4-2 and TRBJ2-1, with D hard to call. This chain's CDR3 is CASSDATDIYNEQFF. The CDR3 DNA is TGTGCCAGCAGCGACGCGACGGATATATACAATGAGCAGTTCTTC.